Listed here are 15 T cell receptor beta chains from one sample, sequenced in a study of blood T cell repertoires in COVID-19. Clones were read by immunoSEQ multiplex PCR, and TCRdb kept only the in-frame ones, dropping some. The sample records around 200,000 clones, about 86% being singletons. What was sequenced was PBMCs or T cells enriched from blood (not recorded which). These receptors all come from a woman aged 25 to 45 who had been exposed to COVID-19.

J is TRBJ2-7 and V is TRBV5-1, with D possibly being TRBD2 (5 bases). V lost 4 bases and J lost 3, with 8 bases in between. From germline, CDR1 is SGHRS and CDR2 YFSETQ. CDR3 length: 12 amino acids. CDR3 nucleotides: TGCGCCAGCAGCGCTGACTACTACGAGCAGTACTTC. Amino acids: CASSADYYEQYF.

V is TRBV20-1 and J is TRBJ1-1; D ambiguous. The length of the CDR3 is 11 residues. V was cut by 6 bases and J by 1 base, with 6 bases left in between. Germline V lookup: CDR1 DFQATT, CDR2 SNEGSKA (reference sequence). The CDR3 sequence: CSASGNTEAFF. The CDR3 region has the DNA TGCAGTGCCTCAGGGAACACTGAAGCTTTCTTT.

A single count supports this clone. This chain links TRBV7-8 with TRBJ2-5; 8 positions agree with TRBD2. The length of the CDR3 is 15 residues. Germline V gene lookup returns CDR1 SGHVS and CDR2 FQNEAQ. V dropped 5 bases and J dropped 3; count of bases not matched to a gene: 8. The CDR3 reads CASSPLSGTKETQYF. For the CDR3, the DNA is TGTGCCAGCAGCCCACTTAGCGGGACTAAAGAGACCCAGTACTTC.

This sequence joins TRBV10-3 and TRBJ2-3, with 9 nucleotides matching TRBD2. The germline V gene encodes CDR1 ENHRY and CDR2 SYGVKD. CDR3 length: 16 amino acids. The ends lost 7 bases at V and 0 bases at J; junction bases unmatched: 8. The CDR3 sequence: CAITAASGVSTDTQYF. The CDR3 coding sequence is TGTGCCATCACGGCCGCTAGCGGGGTTAGCACAGATACGCAGTATTTT.

The chain employs TRBV5-1 and TRBJ2-3, with 10 bases aligning to TRBD2. The CDR3 extends over 13 amino acids. Germline trimming cut 4 bases from V and 7 bases from J; bases unmatched to any gene: 3. CDR1 SGHRS and CDR2 YFSETQ come from the germline V gene. This chain's CDR3 is CASSGTSVNTQYF. The DNA of the CDR3 is TGCGCCAGCAGCGGGACTAGCGTCAATACGCAGTATTTT.

The chain is built from TRBV19 and TRBJ2-1; 9 bases fit TRBD2. Germline trimming cut 4 bases from V and 5 bases from J; bases unmatched to any gene: 6. CDR1 and CDR2 (germline): LNHDA, SQIVND (reference sequence). The CDR3 is made up of 15 amino acids. As DNA, the CDR3 is TGTGCCAGTAGTACTTGGCGGGGGGGCAACAATGAGCAGTTCTTC. Amino acids: CASSTWRGGNNEQFF.

This clone occurred once. The rearrangement uses TRBV14 and TRBJ2-3; TRBD2 matches 8 bases. From germline, CDR1 is SGHDN and CDR2 FVKESK. V lost 0 bases, J lost 0 bases, and 8 bases stayed unmatched. The CDR3 length is 18 residues. The CDR3 sequence: CASSQDRGSGDSTDTQYF. DNA of the CDR3: TGTGCCAGCAGCCAAGATCGAGGTAGCGGGGATAGCACAGATACGCAGTATTTT.

The chain is built from TRBV27 and TRBJ1-2, with 7 positions matching TRBD1. The CDR3 is 14 amino acids. Germline V CDR1 and CDR2: MNHEY, SMNVEV (reference sequence). V shed 3 bases and J 8 bases; nucleotides not matched to a gene: 9. CDR3 protein: CASSFSRQGNGYTF. CDR3 DNA sequence: TGTGCCAGCAGTTTTTCCCGACAGGGTAACGGCTACACCTTC.

J is TRBJ1-2 and V is TRBV4-1; D is possibly TRBD1 (5 bases). The CDR3 contains 12 residues. Germline V gene lookup returns CDR1 MGHRA and CDR2 YSYEKL. With 0 bases removed from V and 12 bases from J, the gap between germline ends came to 11 bases. CDR3 sequence: CASSQDDSVNTF. For the CDR3, the DNA is TGCGCCAGCAGCCAAGATGACAGTGTTAACACCTTC.

This chain connects TRBV4-2 to TRBJ2-1, with 10 bases identical to TRBD2. The CDR3 totals 16 residues. The germline V gene has CDR1 LGHNA and CDR2 YNFKEQ. V gave up 1 base and J gave up 12 bases; unmatched junction bases: 12. The CDR3 reads CASSQVPASGGQRQFF. The CDR3 region has the DNA TGTGCCAGCAGCCAAGTCCCCGCTAGCGGGGGTCAAAGGCAGTTCTTC.

As DNA, the CDR3 is TGTGCCAGCTCACCCCCTTATACAGGGTTATACAATGAGCAGTTCTTC. Its translation is CASSPPYTGLYNEQFF. The gene calls are TRBV18 and TRBJ2-1; D might be TRBD1 (6 bases). The germline V and J ends were trimmed by 3 bases and 4 bases, with 16 bases remaining between them. The CDR3 sequence is 16 residues long. Germline V gene data show CDR1 as KGHSH and CDR2 as LQKENI.

The CDR3 loop is CASSTTERANTGELFF. The CDR3 DNA sequence: TGTGCCAGCAGCACCACAGAGCGGGCGAACACCGGGGAGCTGTTTTTT. V is TRBV9 and J is TRBJ2-2; perhaps TRBD2 as D (6 bases). The ends were cut back, 4 bases at V and 0 bases at J, with 13 bases in the middle. Per germline, CDR1 SGDLS and CDR2 YYNGEE. The CDR3 sequence is 16 residues long.

In regard to this clone: Germline and junction disagree at one end, which may indicate a read error. The V gene is TRBV7-7, the J gene TRBJ1-5; 7 bases map to TRBD1. Germline V gene data show CDR1 as SSHAT and CDR2 as FNYEAQ (reference sequence). The CDR3 covers 18 residues. CDR3 loop: CASKEDRERDISNQPQHF. CDR3 coding DNA: TGTGCTAGCAAAGAAGACAGGGAAAGGGACATTAGCAATCAGCCCCAGCATTTT.

V and J are TRBV4-1 and TRBJ2-3, with 7 bases aligning to TRBD2. Germline loops: CDR1 MGHRA, CDR2 YSYEKL. This CDR3 region has 15 residues. Unmatched junction bases numbered 7, after V lost 3 bases and J lost 4 bases. CDR3 sequence: CASSQGTSDADTQYF. The CDR3 DNA is TGCGCCAGCAGCCAGGGAACTAGCGACGCAGATACGCAGTATTTT.

This sequence joins TRBV10-2 and TRBJ2-7; D may be TRBD2 (5 bases). From germline, CDR1 is WSHSY and CDR2 SAAADI. V lost 5 bases to trimming and J lost 1 base, with 9 bases between them. The CDR3 has 13 residues. The CDR3 nucleotides are TGCGCCAGCAGTCAAGGACTGTCCTACGAGCAGTACTTC. Translation gives CASSQGLSYEQYF.